The T cell receptor (beta chain) described here comes from a study of PD-1 blockade in classical Hodgkin lymphoma. Overall study results and limits: Reports described newly diagnosed patients as having lower baseline TCR diversity than healthy donors. Anyone who began nivolumab under 1 year after ASCT was excluded. Prior to therapy, complete responders displayed diversity much like that of newly diagnosed patients.

Concerning this clone: Antigen specificity is unknown.

Brentuximab vedotin exposure varied, and every patient relapsed after autologous stem cell transplantation. When best responses were assessed, they were complete response, partial response or progressive disease. The CDR3 is 22 amino acids. Sequenced by immunoSEQ multiplex PCR; TCRdb stores in-frame clones only, minus some. The sample consists of about 35,000 clones, roughly three quarters of them appearing once. This TCR derives from a human donor with classical Hodgkin lymphoma. This sample comprised peripheral blood mononuclear cells (PBMCs), obtained before the second cycle of nivolumab. The V call is TRBV21-1, the J call TRBJ2-7; the table names TRBD1, a call not compared with the DNA. TRBV21-1 is designated a pseudogene. CDR3 sequence reads: CASIPGRPVKLSKGEPSYEQYF. As DNA, the CDR3 is TGTGCCAGCATCCCTGGCCGCCCGGTCAAACTCTCGAAGGGGGAGCCTTCCTACGAGCAGTACTTC.